This note documents a single T cell receptor (beta chain) sequence. Its antigen is currently not known. No qualities accompany the bases; no much larger clone lies one base away. Receptor libraries were prepared by the immunoSEQ multiplex PCR assay. For the multiplex PCR, a mixture combining 60 forward primers for TCR Vbeta segments and 13 reverse primers for TCR Jbeta segments was used. The CDR3 region of rearranged TCR beta genes was amplified from genomic DNA by a multiplex PCR assay. Amplified TCR beta libraries were sequenced as 87-base-pair reads on the Illumina HiSeq System. In the paper's pipeline: Across the 500 to 700 repertoires, a later analysis counted 60 million to 90 million unique TCR beta chains, around 11 million of which were shared by at least two donors. Raw reads were error-corrected and collapsed into unique sequences by a nearest-neighbor algorithm in which closely related sequences were merged to remove PCR and sequencing errors. Alignment of CDR3 sequences to IMGT reference sequences was used to assign V, D and J gene segments. For a sequence to be retained, at least a six-nucleotide match to both a V gene segment and a J gene segment was required. A rearrangement was called productive if the CDR3 had no stop codons and remained in frame with V and J, and every other rearrangement was called non-productive. CDR3 was defined according to IMGT convention as the region running from the second conserved V-encoded cysteine to the conserved J-encoded phenylalanine. Sequences without an unambiguous match to a single V gene segment were excluded from the earlier analysis of about 630 of the donors. An earlier analysis of approximately 590 of the donors classified V segments as functional when productive rearrangements were above 56.7% and as segregating when the standard deviation between donors was above 5%. A statistical classification framework was built for diagnosing cytomegalovirus status from the catalog of TCR beta chain sequences. In a later analysis, TCR nucleotide sequences were compared against IMGT/GENE-DB human TR gene sequences so that V and J genes could be assigned. In a later analysis, CDR3 sequences and most-parsimonious VDJ recombination scenarios were assigned using the TCRdist pipeline. In a later analysis, each TCR beta chain was defined by its CDR3 amino acid sequence together with its V-gene family, and reads lacking a unique V-gene family were excluded. A later analysis removed nearly 600 highly shared, low-generation-probability nucleotide sequences to deal with suspected cross-contamination and a sequencing artifact. A later analysis calculated a clonal expansion index for each public chain from normalized within-repertoire ranks of inferred template counts. In a later analysis, generation probabilities were computed using a VDJ recombination model fitted to out-of-frame rearrangements, and the results were checked against IGoR. Hypergeometric tests were used in a later analysis to score TCR-TCR, TCR-HLA and TCR-CMV co-occurrence, with a repertoire-size bias correction applied to the TCR pairs. A later analysis estimated false discovery rates by permuting HLA or CMV assignments 20 times. A later analysis grouped co-occurring TCRs with DBSCAN, adding TCRdist sequence similarity when clustering within HLA-allele-positive subsets. For co-occurrence clustering, repertoires with fewer than 30,000 or more than 120,000 public chains were excluded, along with four to six repertoires with anomalous nucleotide sharing. TCRdb stores this immuneACCESS table with in-frame sequences only. Part of the clones is absent; in the studies checked, under half of the shortfall reflects unresolved V genes, and no reason is known for the rest. Clone size and V and J calls were adopted from that table, with D and trimming inferred from the DNA. For this sample the table gives 85,000 to 100,000 clones, of which about 75% were detected only once. The ten largest account for around 7% of the sample.

The CDR3 runs 14 residues from the cysteine to the phenylalanine. Kept here is only the CDR3 DNA, which spans 42 bases and is read in frame from base 1. CDR1 is given as SGHRS and CDR2 as YFSETQ, both from the germline V gene. From V the trimming removes 2 bases and from J it removes 5 bases, while the gene matches leave 4 bases of the junction unaccounted for. The cohort was made up of several hundred healthy bone marrow donors. All cohort members were sampled while nominally healthy, although unrecorded immune exposures were likely present. The donor tested CMV seropositive and was one of the 289 seropositive cohort members. Every donor gave a peripheral blood sample, and the peripheral blood mononuclear cells from that sample were used for TCR beta sequencing. Genomic DNA extraction from the blood cell samples was performed with the Qiagen DNeasy Blood Extraction Kit. This record belongs to a study of cytomegalovirus exposure and HLA in healthy donors (dated by TCRdb to between 2016 and 2019). Notes on the research overall: According to an earlier analysis of 587 of the donors, about 179 million T cells yielded 95 million to 140 million unique TCR beta sequences and 250 to 350 Gb of sequence data. Roughly 300 gigabases of sequencing data and 70 million to 100 million unique TCR sequences made up an early release that covered 640 HLA-typed donors. The genetic ancestry cluster associated with self-reported Caucasian donors included roughly 84% of the 398 genotyped donors. The study aimed to test whether cataloging public T cell receptors could reveal signatures of past pathogen exposure. Using immunosequencing, the study profiled T cell repertoires from around 680 subjects and related those repertoires to cytomegalovirus serostatus. A separate validation cohort of 100 to 150 different subjects was used in addition to the roughly 670-subject first cohort. To predict cytomegalovirus infection status, the study brought together high-throughput TCR immunosequencing, statistical association of individual TCRs with disease status, and machine learning. A later analysis re-examined previously published TCR beta repertoires from several hundred donors and added high-resolution HLA genotyping to investigate patterns of TCR occurrence. Rather than using new phenotypic data, the later analysis identified candidate immune exposures from TCR beta sequences and from how often those sequences occurred across donors. An earlier analysis of about 620 of the donors applied high-throughput TCR beta sequencing to assess whether each TCR beta V gene segment acted as functional or pseudogenic. Donor age, sex, ethnicity and CMV serostatus were compiled alongside the repertoire data. A later genetic analysis took genome-wide SNP genotypes for about three fifths of the 666 donors and used that subset as a discovery cohort. All discovery cohort repertoires had been generated using a single sequencing platform. Both class I and class II loci were covered by HLA typing, at four-digit resolution. The number of donors typed differed by locus, with about 629-630 for A, B, C, DRB1 and DQB1, 522 for DQA1, 600 to 610 for DPA1, and 450 to 480 for DPB1. Five DR-DQ haplotypes were handled as single units for association and clustering, since linkage in the cohort was strong. Among around 400 genotyped donors of the cohort, an average of about 240,000 unique TCR beta nucleotide sequences were sequenced per donor, 15% to 20% of them non-productive. General study outcomes and caveats: The authors suggested that the approach could potentially be extended to other disease states and immunological phenotypes. The presence/absence analyses assumed that sequencing depth was roughly uniform across donors, and that assumption may not be true. When HLA alleles, especially DR and DQ, strongly co-occurred, TCR associations were difficult to assign to individual alleles. A few of the identified cytomegalovirus-associated TCR beta chains were confirmed in vitro to be specific for cytomegalovirus antigens. At a false discovery rate of 0.05, a later analysis linked 15,000 to 20,000 TCR beta sequences to specific HLA alleles. An earlier analysis of some 560 of the donors showed that most TCR beta V segments appeared in productive rearrangements either about 87% or about 30% of the time, which broadly matched IMGT annotations. In this cohort, only TCR beta chains were sequenced, and detectable features were limited by the absence of alpha or paired-chain data. CMV serostatus was the only immune exposure information available for the cohort. A later genetic analysis reported fewer N-insertions in productive TCRs among donors in an Asian-associated ancestry cluster than the roughly 620-donor mean. A later analysis reported that several top co-occurrence clusters appeared linked to parvovirus B19, influenza, CMV and Epstein-Barr virus. A cluster of highly shared sequence variants was judged likely to be a technical artifact of the sequencing pipeline. In the study, about 150 TCR beta chains were listed as associated with cytomegalovirus. A further reported finding was that TCR beta sequences accurately predicted the HLA-A and HLA-B alleles for most subjects in the first cohort. In a later analysis, HLA-associated TCR beta chains showed more clonal expansion and lower generation probabilities than non-associated chains that were equally common. A later genetic analysis associated a missense DCLRE1C variant with V-gene and J-gene trimming of TCR beta chains, and an independent cohort replicated the association. In a later analysis, most CMV-associated TCR beta chains were found to appear HLA-restricted, with HLA associations seemingly driven largely by CMV exposure. A later analysis found that TCR association rates varied across HLA loci, with DRB1 alleles showing the most associated TCRs and HLA-C alleles the fewest. Some IMGT-functional V segments, including TRBV6-2 and TRBV6-3, could not be told apart with the 87-base-pair reads, so those segments were excluded. Linkage disequilibrium might explain the correlated functional status among segregating V segments, but an unknown experimental factor could not be excluded. Because HLA typing was missing for some donors at each locus, association tests included only the typed subset. Most TCR sequences were observed very rarely across donors, whereas some public TCRs were present in many individuals. Because counts were too low, 15 or so rarely observed V segments, including chromosome 9 orphons, were excluded from the earlier analysis of fewer than 650 of the donors. The classifier was reported to diagnose cytomegalovirus status with high specificity and sensitivity in both the original and validation cohorts.

The clonotype comes from a middle-aged man in good health and CMV-seropositive. What was sequenced was PBMCs. Recombination linked TRBV5-1 to TRBJ2-5, with 9 junctional bases fitting TRBD1. The DNA reads TGCGCCAGCAGCTTCGGGACAGGGCAGGAGACCCAGTACTTC. Translated, this gives CASSFGTGQETQYF. With all but the CDR3 taken from the reference TRBV5-1 and TRBJ2-5 genes, the full variable domain is: KAGVTQTPRYLIKTRGQQVTLSCSPISGHRSVSWYQQTPGQGLQFLFEYFSETQRNKGNFPGRFSGRQFSNSRSEMNVSTLELGDSALYLCASSFGTGQETQYFGPGTRLLVL.